The 6 T cell receptor beta chains listed next were all sequenced from one sample in a study of blood T cell repertoires in COVID-19 (dated by TCRdb to 2018 to 2020). Library preparation was by the immunoSEQ multiplex PCR assay. TCRdb mirrors the immuneACCESS table, restricted to in-frame sequences. Some clones are absent from its copies; in checked studies, under half trace to an unresolved V gene, and the reason for the others is unknown. The sample yields around 200,000 clones; around nine tenths were counted once. 0.65% to 0.85% of the sample comes from the top ten. Sequencing was carried out using peripheral blood. These receptors came from a man aged 40-50 years with acute or convalescent COVID-19.

This chain joins TRBV18 and TRBJ2-3; 13 nucleotides agree with TRBD2. The V gene's germline CDR1 is KGHSH and CDR2 LQKENI. The CDR3 is 18 residues long. V shed 8 bases, J shed 3 bases, and the junction held 14 bases outside the gene matches. The CDR3 is CASVKSGTSGVGTDTQYF. As DNA, the CDR3 is TGTGCCAGCGTGAAATCCGGGACTAGCGGGGTCGGGACAGATACGCAGTATTTT. Supplemented by reference TRBV18 and TRBJ2-3, the full variable domain reads NAGVMQNPRHLVRRRGQEARLRCSPMKGHSHVYWYRQLPEEGLKFMVYLQKENIIDESGMPKERFSAEFPKEGPSILRIQQVVRGDSAAYFCASVKSGTSGVGTDTQYFGPGTRLTVL.

V is TRBV5-1 and J is TRBJ2-7; 11 positions match TRBD1. CDR1 is SGHRS, CDR2 YFSETQ, per germline. J gave up 3 bases and V 4 bases, and 3 bases lay outside the gene matches. The CDR3 runs to 14 residues. The CDR3 sequence is CASSQGQGDYEQYF. CDR3 coding DNA: TGCGCCAGCAGCCAGGGACAGGGGGACTACGAGCAGTACTTC.

On this clone itself: Additional DNA sequences in this sample encode the identical CDR3. The V call is TRBV6-5, the J call TRBJ2-5, with 9 positions matching TRBD2. CDR1 MNHEY and CDR2 SVGAGI come from the germline V gene. CDR3 size: 15 residues. With 0 bases clipped from V and 2 bases from J, the junction kept 1 base outside the gene matches. The DNA for the CDR3 is TGTGCCAGCAGTTACTCAAGCGGGGGGCAAGAGACCCAGTACTTC. The encoded protein is CASSYSSGGQETQYF.

The chain uses TRBV28 and TRBJ2-7, with D possibly matching TRBD2 (7 bases). With 3 bases removed from V and 6 bases from J, the gap between germline ends came to 15 bases. This CDR3 has 14 amino acids. Germline-derived CDR1 and CDR2 are MDHEN and SYDVKM. DNA of the CDR3: TGTGCCAGCAGTTTCGGGGGGCGCGGGGCCGAGCAGTACTTC. This gives the protein CASSFGGRGAEQYF.

The gene calls are TRBV7-9 and TRBJ2-1; 7 positions agree with TRBD2. The trim removed 5 bases at V and 7 bases at J, leaving 11 bases unmatched. From germline, CDR1 is SEHNR and CDR2 FQNEAQ (reference sequence). This CDR3 comprises 15 residues. The CDR3 loop reads CASSPPGLEGNEQFF. Written as DNA, the CDR3 is TGTGCCAGCAGCCCCCCTGGACTAGAGGGGAATGAGCAGTTCTTC.

The chain uses TRBV19 and TRBJ2-5; TRBD2 matches 8 bases. The CDR3 spans 18 residues. V gave up 1 base and J gave up 0 bases; unmatched junction bases: 10. CDR1 LNHDA and CDR2 SQIVND come from the germline V gene (reference sequence). The CDR3 nucleotides read TGTGCCAGTAGTATAGGGGTAACCTCGGGGGGGTACCAAGAGACCCAGTACTTC. It is translated as CASSIGVTSGGYQETQYF.